Shown below are 11 T cell receptor beta chains from a single sample sequenced in a study of T cell clones after liver transplantation. The assay was immunoSEQ multiplex PCR, and TCRdb's table has in-frame clones only and misses some. The profile shows over 100,000 clones, approximately 78% of them singletons. Here the sequenced sample was CD4+ T cells from blood, taken before liver transplant. These receptors came from a human donor who received a liver transplant.

The rearrangement joins TRBV29-1 to TRBJ2-5, with 11 bases that match TRBD1. V lost 5 bases to trimming and J lost 4 bases; unmatched junction nucleotides: 6. The CDR3 covers 14 residues. Per germline, CDR1 SQVTM and CDR2 ANQGSEA. In nucleotides, the CDR3 is TGCAGCGTTATGGACAGGGGGCTGAGAGAGACCCAGTACTTC. Amino acid sequence: CSVMDRGLRETQYF.

The chain couples TRBV28 to TRBJ1-2; perhaps TRBD1 as D (6 bases). The CDR3 covers 14 residues. The germline V gene encodes CDR1 MDHEN and CDR2 SYDVKM. Trimming removed 3 bases at V and 4 bases at J, with 12 bases between. The CDR3: CASSFVGAAYGYTF. The CDR3 region has the DNA TGTGCCAGCAGTTTCGTGGGGGCCGCCTATGGCTACACCTTC.

This clone has just a few counts. The chain employs TRBV29-1 and TRBJ2-7; tentatively, D is TRBD2 (5 bases). Germline V CDR1 and CDR2: SQVTM, ANQGSEA. V lost 2 bases and J lost 1, with 9 bases in between. The CDR3 has 13 residues. CDR3 protein: CSVETSTSYEQYF. The CDR3 region has the DNA TGCAGCGTTGAAACTAGTACGTCCTACGAGCAGTACTTC.

The chain employs TRBV13 and TRBJ1-2; D is ambiguous. The CDR3 has 12 amino acids. Between the trimmed V and J ends, which lost 2 bases and 0 bases, there was a span of 1 base. Germline CDR1 PRHDT, CDR2 FYEKMQ (reference sequence). The CDR3 bases are TGTGCCAGCAGCTTATCTAACTATGGCTACACCTTC. Its protein is CASSLSNYGYTF.

This clone was recorded many times. The J gene is TRBJ2-7, the V gene TRBV2; TRBD2 is a possible D gene (5 bases). This CDR3 region has 14 residues. V shed 8 bases and J shed 5 bases, with 19 bases lying between them. Germline loops: CDR1 SNHLY, CDR2 FYNNEI. In nucleotides, the CDR3 is TGTGCCAGCCGGGCGGCGGGCAGGTTCCACGAGCAGTACTTC. It encodes CASRAAGRFHEQYF. The full variable domain, with the rest looked up from reference TRBV2 and TRBJ2-7, is EPEVTQTPSHQVTQMGQEVILRCVPISNHLYFYWYRQILGQKVEFLVSFYNNEISEKSEIFDDQFSVERPDGSNFTLKIRSTKLEDSAMYFCASRAAGRFHEQYFGPGTRLTVT.

The rearrangement links TRBV29-1 to TRBJ2-5, with 8 nucleotides matching TRBD1. CDR1 and CDR2 (germline): SQVTM, ANQGSEA. The CDR3 has 13 residues. V dropped 7 bases and J dropped 2; count of bases not matched to a gene: 6. CDR3 DNA sequence: TGCAGCGCGGCAGGGGGCTCTCAAGAGACCCAGTACTTC. Translating it yields CSAAGGSQETQYF. Based on the CDR3 plus reference TRBV29-1 and TRBJ2-5, the full variable domain is SAVISQKPSRDICQRGTSLTIQCQVDSQVTMMFWYRQQPGQSLTLIATANQGSEATYESGFVIDKFPISRPNLTFSTLTVSNMSPEDSSIYLCSAAGGSQETQYFGPGTRLLVL.

The chain has TRBV5-4 and TRBJ2-2; 10 bases are shared with TRBD1. The CDR3 is made up of 16 amino acids. The V gene end was trimmed by 4 bases and the J gene end by 4 bases; junction bases not matched to a gene: 7. From germline, CDR1 is SGHNT and CDR2 YYREEE (reference sequence). The DNA of the CDR3 is TGTGCCAGCAGCCGTACGGGACAGGGGACCACCGGGGAGCTGTTTTTT. It translates to CASSRTGQGTTGELFF.

The rearrangement links TRBV5-4 to TRBJ2-3; no clear D gene. The CDR3 is made up of 15 amino acids. Germline-derived CDR1 and CDR2 are SGHNT and YYREEE (reference sequence). V lost 0 bases, J lost 0 bases, and 8 bases lay in between. This CDR3 is CASSLDQSSTDTQYF. Written as DNA, the CDR3 is TGTGCCAGCAGCTTGGACCAAAGTAGCACAGATACGCAGTATTTT.

The gene calls are TRBV9 and TRBJ1-2; D is unresolved. V was clipped by 4 bases and J by 7 bases, with 11 bases between them. Germline CDR1 SGDLS, CDR2 YYNGEE. CDR3 length equals 12 residues. The CDR3 DNA reads as TGTGCCAGCAGCTACGTCCTGGGTGGCTACACCTTC. Protein product: CASSYVLGGYTF.

The chain joins TRBV7-2 to TRBJ2-2, with TRBD2 matching over 7 bases. V shed 4 bases, J shed 3 bases, and the junction held 5 bases outside the gene matches. The CDR3 totals 15 residues. Germline V gene sequence: CDR1 SGHTA, CDR2 FQGNSA. CDR3 amino acids: CASSSGTIHTGELFF. DNA for the CDR3: TGTGCCAGCAGCTCTGGGACTATTCACACCGGGGAGCTGTTTTTT.

The chain links TRBV11-1 to TRBJ2-2; 7 bases map to TRBD1. The CDR3 covers 15 residues. CDR1 is SGHAT and CDR2 is FQDESV in the germline V gene (reference sequence). Unmatched junction bases numbered 7, after V lost 5 bases and J lost 4 bases. CDR3 in amino acids: CASSPQGDITGELFF. The CDR3 DNA reads as TGTGCCAGCAGCCCCCAGGGGGATATCACCGGGGAGCTGTTTTTT.